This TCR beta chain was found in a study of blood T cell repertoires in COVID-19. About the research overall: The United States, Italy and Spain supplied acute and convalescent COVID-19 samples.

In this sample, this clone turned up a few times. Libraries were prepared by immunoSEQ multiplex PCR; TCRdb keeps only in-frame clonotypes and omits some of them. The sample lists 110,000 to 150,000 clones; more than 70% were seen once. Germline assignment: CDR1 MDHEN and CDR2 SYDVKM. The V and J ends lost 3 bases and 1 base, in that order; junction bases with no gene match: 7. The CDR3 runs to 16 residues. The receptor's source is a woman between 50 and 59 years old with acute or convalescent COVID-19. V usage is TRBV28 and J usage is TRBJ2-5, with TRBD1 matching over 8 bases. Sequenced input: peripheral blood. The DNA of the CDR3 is TGTGCCAGCAGTTTTAGGGGACAGGTGCTCCAAGAGACCCAGTACTTC. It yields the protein CASSFRGQVLQETQYF.